The sequence of this TCR beta chain was determined in a study of cytomegalovirus exposure and HLA in healthy donors. Looking at the study overall: There were fewer than 130 million unique TCR beta sequences, drawn from roughly 200 million T cells, in an earlier analysis. General study results and limits: Previous analysis showed most TCR beta V segments were productive about 87% or about 30% of the time. Three CMV-associated chains proved CMV antigen-specific in vitro.

A multiplex PCR was run with 60 Vbeta primers and 13 Jbeta primers. Under the authors' procedure: Later reanalysis found about 80 million unique TCR beta chains, some 10 million of them shared. Produced via immunoSEQ multiplex PCR; TCRdb's table is partial and in-frame only. V and J calls and clone size are given by that table; D and trimming were obtained from the DNA. The table records around 93,000 clones, approximately 64% of them present only once. As concerns this clone: What it binds is unknown.

Germline CDR1 and CDR2: MNHEY and SVGAGI. The CDR3 loop spans 14 amino acids. The sequence came from a boy younger than 18 in good health and CMV-seropositive. This chain joins TRBV6-5 and TRBJ2-5, with D perhaps TRBD1 (5 bases). TRBJ2-7 explains the end of the DNA better; the J call may be wrong. Sequencing was performed on PBMCs. CDR3 in DNA: TGTGCCAGCAGTTACCATGAAGGGGCCTACGAGCAGTACTTC. This codes for CASSYHEGAYEQYF.